The 29 T cell receptor beta chains below come from one sample, sequenced in a study of CD8+CD57+ T cells in acquired aplastic anemia. Only patients with CD8+CD57+ cell expansion on flow cytometry were chosen for sequencing. The template for TCR beta VDJ and CDR3 sequence profiling was genomic DNA. In TCRdb, the reads were re-called with MiXCR into one record per CDR3 protein. Of 200,000 to 300,000 distinct CDR3 sequences in the sample, around 46% were seen once. What was sequenced was sorted CD4+, CD8+, or CD8+CD57+ T cells (not recorded which) from PBMCs. The receptors were sampled from a human donor with aplastic anemia.

This clonotype was detected a few times. V gene TRBV9 combines with J gene TRBJ1-1, with 10 bases fitting TRBD1. V trimming: 3 bases; J trimming: 0 bases; junction bases outside the gene matches: 20. The germline gives CDR1 SGDLS, CDR2 YYNGEE. The CDR3 spans 21 residues. CDR3 amino acids: CASSAPGTPGTGASMNTEAFF. CDR3 DNA sequence: TGTGCCAGCAGCGCACCCGGGACCCCCGGGACAGGGGCTTCAATGAACACTGAAGCTTTCTTT.

In its sample, this clonotype was seen many times. The V call is TRBV6-2 or TRBV6-3, the J call TRBJ1-5; D unclear. CDR1 and CDR2 from the germline V gene are MNHEY and SVGEGT. The CDR3 runs to 12 residues. The ends were cut back, 2 bases at V and 6 bases at J, with 5 bases in the middle. CDR3 bases: TGTGCCAGCAGTTACGCCGTTCAGCCCCAGCATTTT. Translation: CASSYAVQPQHF.

The V gene is TRBV7-2, the J gene TRBJ2-3; TRBD1 agrees at 7 bases. The CDR3 has 15 amino acids. With 1 base clipped from V and 2 bases from J, the junction kept 3 bases outside the gene matches. CDR1 is SGHTA and CDR2 is FQGNSA in the germline V gene. For the CDR3, the DNA is TGTGCCAGCAGCTTAGGAGGACAGGACACAGATACGCAGTATTTT. It codes for CASSLGGQDTDTQYF.

The chain links TRBV5-1 to TRBJ2-3; D is perhaps TRBD1 (6 bases). V was trimmed by 4 bases and J by 1 base, leaving 16 bases between them. The germline gives CDR1 SGHRS, CDR2 YFSETQ. The CDR3 is made up of 16 amino acids. The CDR3 DNA follows: TGCGCCAGCAGCCAAGATAGGCGGACAGGCACAGATACGCAGTATTTT. Amino acid sequence: CASSQDRRTGTDTQYF.

The chain has TRBV13 and TRBJ1-1; 9 bases align to TRBD1. Germline V lookup: CDR1 PRHDT, CDR2 FYEKMQ (reference sequence). The CDR3 is made up of 16 amino acids. With 5 bases clipped from V and 0 bases from J, the junction kept 7 bases outside the gene matches. Here the CDR3 DNA reads TGTGCCAGCAGCCGGACAGGGGAAAGATTGAACACTGAAGCTTTCTTT. This codes for CASSRTGERLNTEAFF.

This clonotype was counted only a few times. The J gene is TRBJ2-5, the V gene TRBV7-6; D might be TRBD2 (5 bases). Per germline, CDR1 SGHVS and CDR2 FNYEAQ. The ends were cut back, 5 bases at V and 1 base at J, with 8 bases in the middle. The CDR3 spans 13 residues. CDR3 residues: CASSAGVQETQYF. The DNA of the CDR3 is TGTGCCAGCAGCGCCGGGGTCCAAGAGACCCAGTACTTC.

Of note for this clonotype: A much larger clone lies a single base off, so this may be a read error. The chain links TRBV7-3 to TRBJ1-6; D uncertain. The CDR3 spans 14 residues. The germline V gene has CDR1 SGHTA and CDR2 FQGTGA. DNA of the CDR3: TGCGCCAGCAGCCCAAGAGACTATAATTCACCCCTCCACTTT. This translates into CASSPRDYNSPLHF.

This clonotype was counted a few times. J is TRBJ2-7 and V is TRBV4-3; D is perhaps TRBD1 or TRBD2 (5 bases each). This CDR3 contains 18 residues. V lost 0 bases and J 3 bases, leaving 21 bases between the germline ends. Germline-derived CDR1 and CDR2 are LGHNA and YSLEER. The CDR3 sequence is CASSQDLSGDGAYYEQYF. Here the CDR3 DNA reads TGCGCCAGCAGCCAAGATCTAAGTGGGGACGGAGCCTACTACGAGCAGTACTTC.

Points on this clonotype: Germline and junction disagree at one end, which may indicate a read error. V and J are TRBV10-3 and TRBJ1-2; 7 bases map to TRBD1. CDR1 and CDR2 (germline): ENHRY, SYGVKD. There are 15 residues in the CDR3. In DNA, the CDR3 is TGTGCCACCAGTGATTCCCGGACAGGAGGCTATGGCTACACCTTC. As protein: CATSDSRTGGYGYTF.

This clonotype was recorded once. The rearrangement joins TRBV25-1 to TRBJ2-5, with 12 bases aligning to TRBD2. CDR1 MGHDK and CDR2 SYGVNS come from the germline V gene. The CDR3 totals 15 residues. The J segment lost 4 bases and the V segment lost 6 bases, leaving 6 bases of the junction unmatched. CDR3 sequence reads: CASSSLAGGVETQYF. In DNA form, the CDR3 reads TGTGCCAGCAGCTCCCTAGCGGGAGGGGTAGAGACCCAGTACTTC.

DNA of the CDR3: TGTGCCAGTAGGACAGGGGGCACAGATACGCAGTATTTT. Protein: CASRTGGTDTQYF. This sequence joins TRBV19 and TRBJ2-3; 8 nucleotides align to TRBD1. The V gene's germline CDR1 is LNHDA and CDR2 SQIVND (reference sequence). Unmatched junction bases numbered 0, after V lost 6 bases and J lost 1 base. This CDR3 region has 13 residues.

The chain links TRBV7-9 to TRBJ1-1; 8 bases agree with TRBD1. CDR3 length equals 15 residues. The ends lost 5 bases at V and 3 bases at J; junction bases unmatched: 8. In germline, CDR1 is SEHNR, CDR2 FQNEAQ (reference sequence). This CDR3 is CASSHWTGMDTEAFF. The CDR3 nucleotides read TGTGCCAGCAGCCACTGGACAGGGATGGACACTGAAGCTTTCTTT.

The V call is TRBV24-1, the J call TRBJ2-2; 7 bases match TRBD1. Germline trimming cut 3 bases from V and 3 bases from J; bases unmatched to any gene: 0. The CDR3 contains 14 residues. Germline CDR1 is KGHDR and CDR2 is SFDVKD. DNA of the CDR3: TGTGCCACCAGTGATGGACAGGACACCGGGGAGCTGTTTTTT. Translated: CATSDGQDTGELFF.

This clonotype was counted a few times. The chain carries TRBV28 and TRBJ1-3; TRBD1 matches at 9 bases. CDR3 length equals 16 residues. The germline V gene encodes CDR1 MDHEN and CDR2 SYDVKM. After removal of 7 bases from V and 3 bases from J, the junction contained 10 bases not matched to a gene. CDR3 DNA: TGTGCCAGCACCCCGTTTAGGACAGGGGATGGAAACACCATATATTTT. It encodes CASTPFRTGDGNTIYF.

The chain combines TRBV20-1 with TRBJ2-7, with D perhaps matching TRBD2 (6 bases). Trimming removed 5 bases at V and 4 bases at J, with 15 bases between. This CDR3 has 13 residues. CDR1 and CDR2 (germline): DFQATT, SNEGSKA (reference sequence). CDR3 sequence reads: CSALTGSSYEQYF. CDR3 in DNA: TGCAGTGCTCTAACCGGGAGTTCGTACGAGCAGTACTTC.

This rearrangement joins TRBV12-3 or TRBV12-4 to TRBJ2-1; 8 bases align to TRBD2. With 4 bases clipped from V and 4 bases from J, the junction kept 6 bases outside the gene matches. There are 15 residues in the CDR3. The CDR3 bases are TGTGCCAGCAGTTCCGGGAGCGGGGGATACAATGAGCAGTTCTTC. Translation gives CASSSGSGGYNEQFF.

This clonotype was recorded many times. The chain is built from TRBV7-8 and TRBJ1-2; D perhaps matches TRBD1 (5 bases). This CDR3 contains 14 residues. Trimming left V 4 bases short and J 6 bases short, with 15 bases between. Per the germline V gene, CDR1 is SGHVS and CDR2 is FQNEAQ. As DNA, the CDR3 is TGTGCCAGCAGCTCAAATCAGGGAACTGATGGCTACACCTTC. Its protein product is CASSSNQGTDGYTF.

The CDR3 nucleotides are TGTGCCATCAGTGACAGGAATCAGCCCCAGCATTTT. This sequence encodes CAISDRNQPQHF. The chain uses TRBV10-3 and TRBJ1-5; D is unresolved. The CDR3 totals 12 residues. CDR1 ENHRY and CDR2 SYGVKD come from the germline V gene. V lost 3 bases, J lost 4 bases, and 4 bases lay in between.

This clonotype has a handful of counts. The chain recombines TRBV2 with TRBJ2-3; no firm D call. V gave up 7 bases and J gave up 2 bases, with 7 bases separating them. The CDR3 runs 12 residues. Germline CDR1 and CDR2: SNHLY and FYNNEI. CDR3 coding DNA: TGTGCCAGCACCAGGACCACAGATACGCAGTATTTT. Translating it yields CASTRTTDTQYF.

The V call is TRBV15, the J call TRBJ2-3; 10 bases are shared with TRBD2. Germline-derived CDR1 and CDR2 are LNHNV and YYDKDF (reference sequence). The CDR3 has 15 amino acids. The J segment lost 4 bases and the V segment lost 7 bases, leaving 8 bases of the junction unmatched. The CDR3, as DNA: TGTGCCACCACTCATGGCCTAGCGGGAGCAGATACGCAGTATTTT. This gives the protein CATTHGLAGADTQYF.

The chain recombines TRBV27 with TRBJ1-1; 7 bases are a match to TRBD1. J gave up 12 bases and V 8 bases, and 9 bases lay outside the gene matches. Germline V gives CDR1 MNHEY, CDR2 SMNVEV (reference sequence). The CDR3 has 11 residues. The CDR3 DNA sequence: TGTGCCAGCGTAACTCACAGGGGATCTTTCTTT. This codes for CASVTHRGSFF.

The chain uses TRBV6-1 and TRBJ2-1; D ambiguous. There are 15 residues in the CDR3. Trimming pared 5 bases from V and 2 bases from J, leaving 13 bases between. In germline, CDR1 is MNHNS, CDR2 SASEGT. This CDR3 reads CASSYVPKTYNEQFF. The CDR3 DNA is TGTGCCAGCAGTTACGTGCCCAAAACCTACAATGAGCAGTTCTTC.

The rearrangement joins TRBV27 to TRBJ1-6; 7 positions agree with TRBD1. Germline CDR1 MNHEY, CDR2 SMNVEV (reference sequence). The CDR3 runs to 16 residues. V shed 2 bases, J shed 9 bases, and the junction held 10 bases outside the gene matches. CDR3 DNA sequence: TGTGCCAGCAGTTTAGGGGCGACAGGGAGTAGTTCACCCCTCCACTTT. Residues: CASSLGATGSSSPLHF.

This clonotype was observed many times. The chain joins TRBV4-1 to TRBJ2-7; D remains ambiguous. The CDR3 extends over 15 amino acids. Trimming cost V 0 bases and J 2 bases, with 11 bases left between them. CDR1 is MGHRA and CDR2 is YSYEKL in the germline V gene. DNA of the CDR3: TGCGCCAGCAGCCAAGATCCGATGTCCGCCTACGAGCAGTACTTC. This translates into CASSQDPMSAYEQYF.

The chain employs TRBV7-9 and TRBJ1-2, with D hard to call. CDR1 SEHNR and CDR2 FQNEAQ come from the germline V gene (reference sequence). The CDR3 length is 12 residues. Trimming cost V 1 base and J 8 bases, with 8 bases left between them. As DNA, the CDR3 is TGTGCCAGCAGCTTAGGGAAGCGGGGCTACACCTTC. It encodes CASSLGKRGYTF.

This clonotype has a count of ten or more. The germline gene is not matched at one end of the junction; a read error may be the cause. This chain connects TRBV7-9 to TRBJ1-2; 8 bases match TRBD1. Germline V gene lookup returns CDR1 SEHNR and CDR2 FQNEAQ (reference sequence). The CDR3 has 12 amino acids. In nucleotides, the CDR3 is TGTGCCAGCAGCTCGTGGGCGGACAGGGTAATCTTC. Translation gives CASSSWADRVIF.

This chain uses TRBV7-6 with TRBJ1-1; D gene unclear. Trimming pared 0 bases from V and 4 bases from J, leaving 9 bases between. This CDR3 is 14 amino acids long. The germline gives CDR1 SGHVS, CDR2 FNYEAQ. The CDR3 DNA sequence: TGTGCCAGCAGCTTAGCAGGTTCGGCCACTGAAGCTTTCTTT. Protein sequence: CASSLAGSATEAFF.

Only a few counts were recorded for this clonotype. This chain joins TRBV7-2 and TRBJ2-1; perhaps TRBD1 as D (5 bases). The CDR3 has 17 residues. V lost 6 bases and J lost 2, with 20 bases in between. Germline CDR1 and CDR2: SGHTA and FQGNSA. In DNA form, the CDR3 reads TGTGCCAGCAGTTTAATTCACACAGGTTTACCCTACAATGAGCAGTTCTTC. It translates to CASSLIHTGLPYNEQFF. Full variable domain (remainder filled in from reference TRBV7-2 and TRBJ2-1): GAGVSQSPSNKVTEKGKDVELRCDPISGHTALYWYRQSLGQGLEFLIYFQGNSAPDKSGLPSDRFSAERTGGSVSTLTIQRTQQEDSAVYLCASSLIHTGLPYNEQFFGPGTRLTVL.

The J gene is TRBJ1-6, the V gene TRBV12-3 or TRBV12-4, with TRBD1 matching over 7 bases. The CDR3 spans 14 residues. The J segment lost 6 bases and the V segment lost 7 bases, leaving 6 bases of the junction unmatched. The CDR3 region is CASTEDRLNSPLHF. The CDR3 coding sequence is TGTGCCAGCACCGAGGACAGGCTTAATTCACCCCTCCACTTT.